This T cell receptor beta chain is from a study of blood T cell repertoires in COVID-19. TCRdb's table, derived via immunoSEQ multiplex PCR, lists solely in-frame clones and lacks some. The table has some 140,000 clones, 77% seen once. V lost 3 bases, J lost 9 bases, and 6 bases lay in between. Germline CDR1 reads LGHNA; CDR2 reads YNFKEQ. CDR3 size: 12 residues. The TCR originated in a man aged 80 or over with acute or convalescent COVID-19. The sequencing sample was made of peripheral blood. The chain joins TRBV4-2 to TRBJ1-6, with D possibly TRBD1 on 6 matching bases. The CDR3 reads CASSQGASPLHF. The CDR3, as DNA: TGTGCCAGCAGCCAGGGGGCTTCACCCCTCCACTTT.